Listed below are T cell receptor beta chains from one sample, sequenced in a study of cytomegalovirus exposure and HLA in healthy donors. Libraries were prepared by immunoSEQ multiplex PCR; TCRdb keeps only in-frame clonotypes and omits some of them. The table lists some 130,000 clones, around a tenth of them singletons, with approximately 1.7% in the top ten. The sample consisted of PBMCs. These receptors were obtained from a middle-aged man in good health and CMV-seronegative. The CDR3 runs from the conserved cysteine through the conserved F or W. Fields, in order: V gene, J gene, CDR3 length, CDR3 protein.

V: TRBV6-5
J: TRBJ2-4
length: 14
CDR3: CASNPGQARNIQYF

V: TRBV6-5
J: TRBJ2-7
length: 15
CDR3: CASSRDFNVAAEQYF

V: TRBV2
J: TRBJ1-3
length: 17
CDR3: CASSGVLEGFSGNTIYF

V: TRBV5-4
J: TRBJ2-5
length: 14
CDR3: CASSLDRGRETQYF

V: TRBV5-6
J: TRBJ2-2
length: 13
CDR3: CASSLGGAGELFF

V: TRBV18
J: TRBJ2-1
length: 17
CDR3: CASSPGLVKQDDNEQFF

V: TRBV19
J: TRBJ2-7
length: 15
CDR3: CASSINLGQGFEQYF

V: TRBV15
J: TRBJ2-7
length: 13
CDR3: CATSGGLVGEQYF

V: TRBV7-8
J: TRBJ1-5
length: 16
CDR3: CASSGTVKGSNQPQHF

V: TRBV11-3
J: TRBJ2-1
length: 15
CDR3: CASSSGQGSYNEQFF

V: TRBV9
J: TRBJ1-5
length: 14
CDR3: CASSPGQENQPQHF

V: TRBV6-6
J: TRBJ2-7
length: 12
CDR3: CASSGTLYEQYF

V: TRBV2
J: TRBJ1-1
length: 13
CDR3: CASREDRTAEAFF

V: TRBV16
J: TRBJ1-5
length: 16
CDR3: CASSQLGRTGIQPQHF

V: TRBV5-1
J: TRBJ1-2
length: 14
CDR3: CASSWGTGNQGYTF

V: TRBV6-4
J: TRBJ1-1
length: 14
CDR3: CASSDGGMNTEAFF

V: TRBV19
J: TRBJ2-1
length: 16
CDR3: CASSITEGGADNEQFF

V: TRBV7-9
J: TRBJ2-1
length: 14
CDR3: CASSLAGTSGEQFF

V: TRBV5-4
J: TRBJ2-4
length: 16
CDR3: CASSGTIRLAKNIQYF

V: TRBV7-9
J: TRBJ1-1
length: 15
CDR3: CASSLERGGRTEAFF

V: TRBV27
J: TRBJ1-2
length: 17
CDR3: CATRDRALTYRLSGYTF

V: TRBV6-6
J: TRBJ2-7
length: 14
CDR3: CASSYSRGQDEQYF

V: TRBV5-4
J: TRBJ1-1
length: 13
CDR3: CASSRDRVDEAFF

V: TRBV19
J: TRBJ1-3
length: 16
CDR3: CASSMQAGIGGNTIYF